The next 4 T cell receptor beta chains were all read from a single sample in a study of blood T cells in healthy people across ages. Primed by a sample-barcoded 5' primer and a J-beta primer mix, a second PCR proceeded for about 7 to 12 cycles. One entry per CDR3 protein results from TCRdb running MiXCR on the 5' RACE reads. This table has approximately 780,000 distinct CDR3 sequences, roughly 24% appearing once. The same specimen was also included in a second study, on T cells of mothers and their children.

Material for sequencing was blood. The receptors originated from a boy younger than 18 in good health.

This clonotype showed up many times. This chain links TRBV12-3 or TRBV12-4 with TRBJ2-1, with unresolved D. The DNA end is more similar to TRBJ2-7, so the J call may be wrong. CDR3 length: 11 residues. CDR3 sequence reads: CASSGGFEQYF. The CDR3 DNA reads TGTGCCAGCAGCGGTGGGTTCGAGCAGTACTTC.

The chain uses TRBV2 and TRBJ2-1; 8 bases fit TRBD1. Near its end, the DNA agrees better with TRBJ2-7, so the J call may be wrong. Germline lookup yields CDR1 SNHLY and CDR2 FYNNEI. This CDR3 has 12 amino acids. The CDR3 reads CASSEDRDEQYF. For the CDR3, the DNA is TGTGCCAGCAGTGAGGACAGGGATGAGCAGTACTTC.

V and J are TRBV20-1 and TRBJ2-5; D is ambiguous. Trimming removed 5 bases from V and 0 bases from J, with 13 bases in between. The CDR3 covers 14 residues. Germline assignment: CDR1 DFQATT and CDR2 SNEGSKA (reference sequence). In DNA, the CDR3 is TGCAGTGCTCCCTCCGACAAGGACCAAGAGACCCAGTACTTC. It is translated as CSAPSDKDQETQYF.

This clonotype was observed a handful of times. The chain carries TRBV4-1 and TRBJ2-3, with D perhaps matching TRBD1 (6 bases). The V end was cut by 3 bases, the J end by 4 bases, with 20 bases between. The CDR3 consists of 17 residues. CDR1 and CDR2 (germline): MGHRA, YSYEKL. The CDR3 is CASSHPGAQSRPDTQYF. The CDR3 DNA is TGCGCCAGCAGCCATCCAGGGGCTCAGTCTCGCCCAGATACGCAGTATTTT.